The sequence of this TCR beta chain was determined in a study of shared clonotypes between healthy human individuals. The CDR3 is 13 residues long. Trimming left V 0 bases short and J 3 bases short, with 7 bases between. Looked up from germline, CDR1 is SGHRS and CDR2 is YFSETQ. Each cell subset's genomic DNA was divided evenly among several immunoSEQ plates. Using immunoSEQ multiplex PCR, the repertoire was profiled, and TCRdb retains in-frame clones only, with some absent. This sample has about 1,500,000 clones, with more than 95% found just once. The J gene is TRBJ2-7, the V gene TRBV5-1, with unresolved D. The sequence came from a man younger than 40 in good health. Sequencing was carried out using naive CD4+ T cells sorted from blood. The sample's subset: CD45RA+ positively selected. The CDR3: CASSLALVYEQYF. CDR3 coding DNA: TGCGCCAGCAGCTTGGCCTTAGTCTACGAGCAGTACTTC. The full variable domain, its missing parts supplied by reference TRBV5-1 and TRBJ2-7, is KAGVTQTPRYLIKTRGQQVTLSCSPISGHRSVSWYQQTPGQGLQFLFEYFSETQRNKGNFPGRFSGRQFSNSRSEMNVSTLELGDSALYLCASSLALVYEQYFGPGTRLTVT.